This T cell receptor (beta chain) was obtained from a study of blood T cells in healthy people across ages. A second roughly 7 to 11 cycle PCR used barcoded and J-beta primers. TCRdb passed the 5' RACE reads through MiXCR, listing each CDR3 protein once. Of over a million distinct CDR3 sequences detected, almost 25% appear once; the ten largest clones hold approximately 0.75%. These sequences were also reported in another study, on T cells of mothers and their children.

The receptor was derived from a girl aged 2-10 years in good health. The specimen was blood.

The CDR3 DNA follows: TGTGCCAGCAGCCCGACAGGGGATGGGGCTAATGAAAAACTGTTTTTT. This gives the protein CASSPTGDGANEKLFF. The chain uses TRBV13 and TRBJ1-4; 8 bases fit TRBD1. With V trimmed by 5 bases and J by 3 bases, 8 bases remained unmatched. The CDR3 has 16 residues. The V gene's germline CDR1 is PRHDT and CDR2 FYEKMQ (reference sequence).